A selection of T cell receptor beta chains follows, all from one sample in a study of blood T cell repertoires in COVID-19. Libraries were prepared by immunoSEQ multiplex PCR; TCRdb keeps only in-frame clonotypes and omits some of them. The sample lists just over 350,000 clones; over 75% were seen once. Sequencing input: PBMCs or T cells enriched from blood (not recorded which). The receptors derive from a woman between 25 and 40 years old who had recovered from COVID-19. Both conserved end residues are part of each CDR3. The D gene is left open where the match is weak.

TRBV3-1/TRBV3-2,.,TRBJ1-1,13,TGTGCCAGCAGCCCTGGACAGCAAACTGAAGCTTTCTTT,CASSPGQQTEAFF
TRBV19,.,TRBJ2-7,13,TGTGCCAGTAGTAACACAGGGATCTACGAGCAGTACTTC,CASSNTGIYEQYF
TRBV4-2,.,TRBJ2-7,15,TGTGCCAGCAGCCAAGAGACGGAGCAACCCTACGAGCAGTACTTC,CASSQETEQPYEQYF
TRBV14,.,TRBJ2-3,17,TGTGCCAGCAGCCAACCATTCCGGACTTCTAGCACAGATACGCAGTATTTT,CASSQPFRTSSTDTQYF
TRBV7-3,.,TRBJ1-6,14,TGTGCCAGCAGCCTGAGCTCCTATAATTCACCCCTCCACTTT,CASSLSSYNSPLHF
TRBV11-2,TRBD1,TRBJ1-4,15,TGTGCCAGCAGCCCCTTGACAGGGGTTAATGAAAAACTGTTTTTT,CASSPLTGVNEKLFF
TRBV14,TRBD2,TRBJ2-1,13,TGTGCCAGCAGCTCTAGCGGGAGCTATGAGCAGTTCTTC,CASSSSGSYEQFF
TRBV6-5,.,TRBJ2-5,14,TGTGCCAGCAGTTACTCGTCCCCCGCGGAGACCCAGTACTTC,CASSYSSPAETQYF
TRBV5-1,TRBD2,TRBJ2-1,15,TGCGCCAGCAGCTTGGGGACTAGCTCAGTCAATGAGCAGTTCTTC,CASSLGTSSVNEQFF
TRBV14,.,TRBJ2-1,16,TGTGCCAGCAGCCAAGAATGGGCGGGCTCCTACAATGAGCAGTTCTTC,CASSQEWAGSYNEQFF